At least ten counts were recorded for the clone carrying this TCR beta chain. Antigen specificity is unknown. Trimming pared 3 bases from V and 5 bases from J, leaving 5 bases between. The CDR3 runs to 12 residues. Aged 18 to 65, hyperthyroidism patients had new diagnoses of under 2 months' duration. Reliance was placed on clinical symptoms, serum thyroxine, TRAb, thyroid ultrasound and orbital computed tomography for diagnosis. PBMCs were density-gradient isolated from around 11 ml fresh blood. This record comes from a study of Graves' ophthalmopathy and Graves' hyperthyroidism. Study-level results: Ophthalmopathy and stable hyperthyroidism were discriminated by a 13-signature model, with approximately 89% sensitivity and about 82% specificity.

Amplification of the TCR beta CDR3 regions used RNA transcripts (as template). Second-round multiplex PCR came after first-round RT-PCR with HTBI primers. TCRdb reprocessed the multiplex PCR reads with MiXCR, giving one entry per CDR3 protein. Of 400,000 to 500,000 distinct CDR3 sequences in the sample, around 21% were seen once. The sample consisted of peripheral blood. This clonotype was obtained from a woman younger than 35 with stable Graves' hyperthyroidism. The chain is built from TRBV12-3 or TRBV12-4 and TRBJ1-5; D not resolved. This chain's CDR3 is CASSFVDQPQHF. In nucleotides, the CDR3 is TGTGCCAGCAGTTTCGTAGATCAGCCCCAGCATTTT.